This TCR beta chain originates from a study of blood T cell repertoires in COVID-19. Study at large: Researchers got acute and convalescent COVID-19 samples from the United States, Italy and Spain.

The V gene's germline CDR1 is SGHDN and CDR2 FVKESK. Trimming shortened V by 4 bases and J by 5 bases, and 17 bases separated the two germline ends. The CDR3 is made up of 15 amino acids. In the authors' workflow: From reference gene primer amplification, estimates of nucleated cell counts were derived. Clones were read by immunoSEQ multiplex PCR, and TCRdb kept only the in-frame ones, dropping some. Clone size and V and J calls were adopted from that table, with D and trimming inferred from the DNA. Altogether over 150,000 clones are present, roughly 90% being singletons, with the ten largest covering around 0.5%.

Sample: peripheral blood. The chain joins TRBV14 to TRBJ1-1, with D tentatively TRBD1 (6 bases). This TCR came from a man in his fifties with acute or convalescent COVID-19. CDR3 amino acids: CASSPPGRGRTEAFF. The DNA of the CDR3 is TGTGCCAGCAGCCCACCTGGGAGGGGGAGGACTGAAGCTTTCTTT. The full variable domain, with the rest looked up from reference TRBV14 and TRBJ1-1, is EAGVTQFPSHSVIEKGQTVTLRCDPISGHDNLYWYRRVMGKEIKFLLHFVKESKQDESGMPNNRFLAERTGGTYSTLKVQPAELEDSGVYFCASSPPGRGRTEAFFGQGTRLTVV.